Reported below is one T cell receptor (beta chain). Its antigen remains unidentified. No much larger clone is present one base from it, and per-base qualities are unavailable. TCRbeta CDR3 regions were amplified from genomic DNA by means of the immunoSEQ Assay, a bias-controlled multiplex PCR. Regarding the original processing steps: The number of nucleated cells in each sample was estimated from the amplification of reference gene primers within the assay. Sequence reads were collapsed and filtered to measure the absolute abundance of every unique TCRbeta CDR3 rearrangement. For each sample, productive Simpson clonality was calculated as the square root of Simpson's diversity index across productive rearrangements. TCRdb took this table from immuneACCESS and kept in-frame rearrangements with V and J called. Such tables lack part of the clones; where checked against another copy, unresolved V genes explain under half of the gap, and the rest is unexplained. V and J calls and clone size are copied from that table; D and trimming were computed from the DNA. This sample holds around 140,000 clones; 88% were observed only once. The top ten constitute 1.8% of the sample.

For CDR1 and CDR2, the germline V gene (reference sequence) lists SGHKS and YYEKEE. The CDR3 contains 14 residues, cysteine and phenylalanine counted. The only DNA kept is the CDR3, 42 bases in frame from the first base. The germline ends are 12 bases apart after V is trimmed by 4 bases and J by 4 bases. This sample was included in a study of blood T cell repertoires in COVID-19 (dated by TCRdb to 2018 to 2020). Study-level background: Samples covering the acute and convalescent phases of COVID-19 were provided by collaborators in the United States, Italy and Spain. The sample metadata nearly always contained a de-identified subject ID, COVID-19 status, age in years and sex. Subjects who had been exposed to COVID-19, were actively infected with it, or had recovered from it provided the deeply sampled blood TCRbeta repertoires that made up the dataset. Where available, HLA class I and class II types were taken from metadata supplied by the sample provider and were not determined by assay-based typing. The prospective study material was composed of cDNA or gDNA derived from T cells, B-cell-depleted T cells, or PBMCs. The repertoires were released in a freely available public database meant as a resource for research on the immune response to SARS-CoV-2. Samples were obtained from the ongoing ImmuneRACE study (first 160 participants) and from about 1,300 subjects provided by 6 global collaborators.

The paper as a whole reports these results and caveats: The amount of clinical and demographic metadata varied by source and participant and was provided uncurated.

Each collaborating institution followed its own protocols to collect whole blood in K2EDTA tubes. Collaborator samples were shipped for TCRbeta analysis as frozen whole blood, isolated PBMCs, or DNA extracted from either sample type. Recombination connected TRBV5-5 to TRBJ1-3; there is no confident call for the D gene. The sequence was collected from a man aged 70-80 years with acute or convalescent COVID-19. Input material: peripheral blood. The CDR3 protein: CASSRGESGNTIYF. The DNA is as follows: TGTGCCAGCAGCCGTGGAGAATCCGGAAACACCATATATTTT.